This paragraph covers one T cell receptor (beta chain) sequence. These data originate in a study of blood T cell repertoires in COVID-19. Cohorts were assigned according to the clinical history that participants reported. As processed by the authors: Estimates of nucleated cell counts were drawn from the amplification of reference gene primers. Clones were read by immunoSEQ multiplex PCR, and TCRdb kept only the in-frame ones, dropping some. The V and J calls and clone size come from that table; D and trimming were worked out from the DNA. The sample lists 360,000 or so clones, 87% occurring once. Germline CDR1 SGDLS, CDR2 YYNGEE. Germline trimming cut 0 bases from V and 4 bases from J; bases unmatched to any gene: 6. This CDR3 spans 17 amino acids.

The rearrangement joins TRBV9 to TRBJ2-1; TRBD2 matches 11 bases. The sequencing sample was made of PBMCs or T cells enriched from blood (not recorded which). This clonotype was sampled from a woman in her thirties who had recovered from COVID-19. The CDR3 loop reads CASSVVASGGLYNEQFF. As DNA, the CDR3 is TGTGCCAGCAGCGTAGTGGCTAGCGGGGGGCTATACAATGAGCAGTTCTTC.